Following are 8 T cell receptor beta chains from one sample sequenced in a study of blood T cell repertoires in COVID-19. Here immunoSEQ multiplex PCR was the method, and the copy in TCRdb shows in-frame clones only, minus some. This sample has hundreds of thousands of clones, with around 90% found just once. The sequenced sample was peripheral blood. The receptor set was obtained from a woman in her forties with COVID-19, enrolled during active disease.

The genes are TRBV6-2 or TRBV6-3 and TRBJ2-3, with 12 nucleotides matching TRBD2. The V segment lost 4 bases and the J segment 4 bases; nucleotides outside the gene matches: 6. CDR3 length: 16 amino acids. Germline V lookup: CDR1 MNHEY, CDR2 SVGEGT. This CDR3 is CASSLTSGSSADTQYF. CDR3 in DNA: TGTGCCAGCAGTTTGACTAGCGGGAGTTCTGCAGATACGCAGTATTTT.

The genes are TRBV28 and TRBJ1-3, with D unresolved. Germline V CDR1 and CDR2: MDHEN, SYDVKM. This CDR3 comprises 16 residues. Trimming cost V 6 bases and J 0 bases, with 15 bases left between them. The chain's CDR3 is CASSPSRVPSGNTIYF. CDR3 DNA: TGTGCCAGCAGCCCCAGTCGGGTACCCTCTGGAAACACCATATATTTT.

V usage is TRBV7-2 and J usage is TRBJ1-3; a possible D gene is TRBD1 (5 bases). CDR3 length: 13 amino acids. Per the germline V gene, CDR1 is SGHTA and CDR2 is FQGNSA. Trimming removed 6 bases from V and 4 bases from J, with 10 bases in between. CDR3 DNA sequence: TGTGCCAGCAGTCTCGGACACGGAAACACCATATATTTT. This codes for CASSLGHGNTIYF. The entire variable domain, with the rest obtained from reference TRBV7-2 and TRBJ1-3, is as follows: GAGVSQSPSNKVTEKGKDVELRCDPISGHTALYWYRQSLGQGLEFLIYFQGNSAPDKSGLPSDRFSAERTGGSVSTLTIQRTQQEDSAVYLCASSLGHGNTIYFGEGSWLTVV.

The rearrangement uses TRBV11-2 and TRBJ2-7; 7 nucleotides match TRBD2. Germline V CDR1 and CDR2: SGHAT, FQNNGV. The ends lost 5 bases at V and 4 bases at J; junction bases unmatched: 5. This CDR3 contains 13 residues. DNA for the CDR3: TGTGCCAGCAGCCGCGGGAGAGCTTACGAGCAGTACTTC. Translation: CASSRGRAYEQYF.

J is TRBJ1-5 and V is TRBV6-4; D gene unclear. Germline assignment: CDR1 MRHNA and CDR2 SNTAGT. V shed 6 bases and J shed 5 bases, with 11 bases lying between them. This CDR3 has 13 amino acids. CDR3 in DNA: TGTGCCAGCAGCCAACACCCCGATCAGCCCCAGCATTTT. Protein sequence: CASSQHPDQPQHF.

This rearrangement joins TRBV7-2 to TRBJ2-6; D call uncertain. The CDR3 covers 17 residues. Trimming left V 0 bases short and J 0 bases short, with 9 bases between. The V gene's germline CDR1 is SGHTA and CDR2 FQGNSA. Written as DNA, the CDR3 is TGTGCCAGCAGCTTAGCCCCAGGCATCTCTGGGGCCAACGTCCTGACTTTC. It translates to CASSLAPGISGANVLTF.

The gene calls are TRBV12-3 or TRBV12-4 and TRBJ1-3; 7 bases match TRBD1. V dropped 7 bases and J dropped 5; count of bases not matched to a gene: 5. The CDR3 totals 13 residues. CDR3 DNA: TGTGCCAGCACCGACAGGGCTCGAAACACCATATATTTT. It is translated as CASTDRARNTIYF.

The chain combines TRBV5-6 with TRBJ1-1; 9 bases are shared with TRBD1. The J segment lost 3 bases and the V segment lost 0 bases, leaving 0 bases of the junction unmatched. Germline V gene sequence: CDR1 SGHDT, CDR2 YYEEEE. CDR3 length equals 14 residues. The CDR3 loop is CASSLGDRDTEAFF. As DNA, the CDR3 is TGTGCCAGCAGCTTGGGGGACAGGGACACTGAAGCTTTCTTT.